This T cell receptor (beta chain) emerged from a study of blood T cell repertoires in COVID-19. In the study overall: The United States, Italy and Spain were the sources of the acute and convalescent COVID-19 samples. The analysed material was cDNA or gDNA that came from T cells, B-cell-depleted T cells, or PBMCs.

Authors' processing steps: Reference gene primers were amplified, and this amplification served to estimate nucleated cell counts. Generated by immunoSEQ multiplex PCR, the TCRdb table keeps only in-frame clones and is missing some. V and J calls plus clone size are reproduced from that table; the DNA served to infer D and trimming. Among about 140,000 clones, 65% to 85% were seen once, and the ten largest hold 7.5% to 8.5%. V was clipped by 5 bases and J by 8 bases; unmatched bases: 8. The CDR3 runs 13 residues. CDR1 and CDR2 (germline): LNHNV, YYDKDF (reference sequence). The material sequenced was peripheral blood. V gene TRBV15 combines with J gene TRBJ1-2; TRBD1 aligns across 7 bases. This sequence originates from a human donor in a cohort sampled during active COVID-19. CDR3 sequence (DNA): TGTGCCACCAGCGGGTCAGGGGGGCGAGGCTACACCTTC. As protein: CATSGSGGRGYTF.